The 16 T cell receptor beta chains listed next were all sequenced from one sample in a study of vaccination and CD4 T cells after COVID-19. The assay that was used to sequence DNA from cultured CD4+ T cells was the Oncomine TCR Beta short-read assay. TCRdb recomputed calls from the PCR reads with MiXCR, one row per CDR3 protein. The sample holds about 17,000 distinct CDR3 sequences; roughly 31% are singletons and the top ten take under 15%. Antigens of these TCRs are unknown. Treatment defined: 10-day PBMC culture with coronavirus spike peptide pools or control peptides (ViraFEST assay). The sequencing input was cultured CD4+ T cells from blood. Every receptor here comes from a human donor with COVID-19.

This clonotype has only a few counts. The rearrangement uses TRBV2 and TRBJ1-5; TRBD1 is a possible D gene (6 bases). V was shortened by 6 bases and J by 6 bases, with 15 bases between the two germline ends. Looked up from germline, CDR1 is SNHLY and CDR2 is FYNNEI. The CDR3 sequence is 14 residues long. The CDR3 sequence is CASRAGEISQPQHF. The CDR3 nucleotides are TGTGCCAGCAGGGCAGGGGAAATCTCTCAGCCCCAGCATTTT.

The chain links TRBV6-2 or TRBV6-3 to TRBJ1-2; D is unclear. Trimming shortened V by 7 bases and J by 7 bases, and 13 bases separated the two germline ends. The CDR3 totals 12 residues. Per germline, CDR1 MNHEY and CDR2 SVGEGT. The CDR3 reads CASTDPASGYTF. CDR3 bases: TGTGCCAGCACCGACCCGGCGAGTGGCTACACCTTC.

V and J are TRBV25-1 and TRBJ2-1, with 7 bases lining up with TRBD2. CDR3 length: 16 residues. Germline V gene data show CDR1 as MGHDK and CDR2 as SYGVNS. V was pared by 4 bases and J by 2 bases, with 8 bases of the junction left unmatched. CDR3 nucleotides: TGTGCCAGCAGTGTACAGCGGGGACCGCCCTACAATGAGCAGTTCTTC. Translating it yields CASSVQRGPPYNEQFF.

This clonotype was seen more than once but under ten times. The gene calls are TRBV6-1 and TRBJ1-3, with TRBD1 as a possible D gene (6 bases). V lost 5 bases to trimming and J lost 0 bases, with 14 bases between them. This CDR3 has 16 amino acids. Germline assignment: CDR1 MNHNS and CDR2 SASEGT. CDR3 in amino acids: CASSTATGGSGNTIYF. CDR3 nucleotides: TGTGCCAGCAGTACGGCGACAGGAGGCTCTGGAAACACCATATATTTT.

CDR3 amino acids: CASSFWPDTQYF. The CDR3 region has the DNA TGTGCCAGCAGTTTTTGGCCAGATACGCAGTATTTT. The chain joins TRBV12-3 or TRBV12-4 to TRBJ2-3; no definite D call. The CDR3 has 12 amino acids. Trimming took off 3 bases at V and 4 bases at J, with 5 bases between the two ends.

The rearrangement uses TRBV6-2 or TRBV6-3 and TRBJ2-3; 8 nucleotides match TRBD2. The CDR3 totals 16 residues. V gave up 5 bases and J gave up 0 bases; unmatched junction bases: 7. Germline V gives CDR1 MNHEY, CDR2 SVGEGT. As DNA, the CDR3 is TGTGCCAGCAGTCATAGACTAGCGACTAGCACAGATACGCAGTATTTT. As protein: CASSHRLATSTDTQYF.

The chain employs TRBV1 and TRBJ1-4. TRBV1 is assigned pseudogene status. This CDR3 has 16 residues. CDR3 sequence (DNA): TGCACCAGCAGCCCCAAAGACACCCTCGCGGATGAAAAACTGTTTTTT. As protein: CTSSPKDTLADEKLFF.

V gene TRBV7-8 combines with J gene TRBJ2-2, with D unclear. Trimming left V 1 base short and J 7 bases short, with 10 bases between. This CDR3 has 14 residues. Germline-derived CDR1 and CDR2 are SGHVS and FQNEAQ. The CDR3 here is CASSLVGVGGELFF. In DNA form, the CDR3 reads TGTGCCAGCAGCTTAGTTGGGGTCGGCGGGGAGCTGTTTTTT.

There are a few counts of this clonotype. The junction does not match germline at one end; this may be a read error. CDR3 bases: TGTGCCAGCAGTTTAGGACAGACTAACTATGGCTACACCTTC. It specifies CASSLGQTNYGYTF. V usage is TRBV7-9 and J usage is TRBJ1-2; possibly TRBD1 for D (6 bases). The CDR3 length is 14 residues. The germline V gene has CDR1 SEHNR and CDR2 FQNEAQ (reference sequence). The full variable domain, rest sourced from reference TRBV7-9 and TRBJ1-2, is DTGVSQNPRHKITKRGQNVTFRCDPISEHNRLYWYRQTLGQGPEFLTYFQNEAQLEKSRLLSDRFSAERPKGSFSTLEIQRTEQGDSAMYLCASSLGQTNYGYTFGSGTRLTVV.

The chain has TRBV6-1 and TRBJ1-4, with D maybe TRBD1 (6 bases). The CDR3 runs to 15 residues. V lost 5 bases and J 0 bases, leaving 10 bases between the germline ends. CDR1 MNHNS and CDR2 SASEGT come from the germline V gene. The DNA of the CDR3 is TGTGCCAGCAGTCGAAGGGGGGCAACTAATGAAAAACTGTTTTTT. Its translation is CASSRRGATNEKLFF.

A few counts support this clonotype. The chain is built from TRBV19 and TRBJ1-2; no firm D call. The V end was cut by 10 bases, the J end by 8 bases, with 14 bases between. CDR3 length: 11 residues. The germline gives CDR1 LNHDA, CDR2 SQIVND (reference sequence). CDR3 coding DNA: TGTGCCACCTGGCTTAACGAGGGCTACACCTTC. Translating gives CATWLNEGYTF.

This chain uses TRBV11-2 with TRBJ1-2; tentatively, D is TRBD1 (6 bases). The germline V gene encodes CDR1 SGHAT and CDR2 FQNNGV. V was shortened by 3 bases and J by 4 bases, with 9 bases between the two germline ends. This CDR3 is built from 13 residues. The CDR3 DNA reads as TGTGCCAGCAGCTTGACAGGAAGCTATGGCTACACCTTC. This gives the protein CASSLTGSYGYTF. The whole variable domain, filled in from reference TRBV11-2 and TRBJ1-2, reads EAGVAQSPRYKIIEKRQSVAFWCNPISGHATLYWYQQILGQGPKLLIQFQNNGVVDDSQLPKDRFSAERLKGVDSTLKIQPAKLEDSAVYLCASSLTGSYGYTFGSGTRLTVV.

This sequence joins TRBV5-8 and TRBJ1-5; TRBD1 aligns across 7 bases. The CDR3 extends over 16 amino acids. Germline lookup yields CDR1 SGHTS and CDR2 YDEGEE. Trimming removed 4 bases from V and 0 bases from J; junction bases left unmatched: 7. CDR3 sequence: CASSPGTEYSNQPQHF. The CDR3 nucleotides are TGTGCCAGCAGCCCTGGGACAGAATATAGCAATCAGCCCCAGCATTTT.

The chain employs TRBV28 and TRBJ2-7; D is perhaps TRBD1 (7 bases). This CDR3 has 15 residues. The V end was cut by 8 bases, the J end by 5 bases, with 22 bases between. Germline CDR1 MDHEN, CDR2 SYDVKM. CDR3 sequence reads: CASPPFRGDMHEQYF. The CDR3 coding sequence is TGTGCCAGCCCTCCGTTCAGGGGGGATATGCACGAGCAGTACTTC. Supplemented by reference TRBV28 and TRBJ2-7, the full variable domain reads DVKVTQSSRYLVKRTGEKVFLECVQDMDHENMFWYRQDPGLGLRLIYFSYDVKMKEKGDIPEGYSVSREKKERFSLILESASTNQTSMYLCASPPFRGDMHEQYFGPGTRLTVT.

This CDR3 is CATRGGGTNNEQFF. In DNA form, the CDR3 reads TGTGCCACCAGGGGTGGTGGAACTAACAATGAGCAGTTCTTC. J is TRBJ2-1 and V is TRBV6-2 or TRBV6-3, with D perhaps TRBD1 (6 bases). Trimming pared 10 bases from V and 5 bases from J, leaving 18 bases between. The germline gives CDR1 MNHEY, CDR2 SVGEGT. This CDR3 has 14 amino acids.

The chain recombines TRBV30 with TRBJ1-1, with D perhaps TRBD1 (5 bases). Germline V CDR1 and CDR2: GTSNPN, SVGIG (reference sequence). Trimming shortened V by 1 base and J by 1 base, and 7 bases separated the two germline ends. The CDR3 is made up of 13 amino acids. The CDR3 DNA is TGTGCCTGGAGTGACGGGGGGAACACTGAAGCTTTCTTT. Amino acids: CAWSDGGNTEAFF. Together with reference TRBV30 and TRBJ1-1, the CDR3 gives the full variable domain: SQTIHQWPATLVQPVGSPLSLECTVEGTSNPNLYWYRQAAGRGLQLLFYSVGIGQISSEVPQNLSASRPQDRQFILSSKKLLLSDSGFYLCAWSDGGNTEAFFGQGTRLTVV.